This TCR beta chain was documented in a study of regulatory T cells in long-lasting Graves disease. Study-level points and caveats: Clonotypes that were public and shared totalled 2,500 to 3,500 in persistent patients versus around 970 in new patients.

Time point meaning: newly diagnosed GD, antithyroid drugs for less than 3 months. PBMC-derived RNA was used for the TCR library. Per the germline V gene, CDR1 is KGHSH and CDR2 is LQKENI. The CDR3 covers 14 residues. CDR3-region Arm-PCR and iRepertoire HTBI primers produced the TCR beta libraries. TCRdb reanalysed the multiplex PCR reads using MiXCR and keeps one entry per CDR3 protein. Of under 500,000 distinct CDR3 sequences listed, about a sixth were seen once; the top ten hold around 10%. On this clonotype: Antigen: not known. A much bigger clone sits one base away, suggesting this may be a read error.

The same data also contributed to another study, on T cells in Graves' hyperthyroidism and ophthalmopathy.

This clonotype was obtained from a woman aged 25 to 39 with Graves disease. This chain joins TRBV18 and TRBJ2-1; D call uncertain. The sample consisted of peripheral blood mononuclear cells (PBMCs), taken at new diagnosis, from a patient treated with antithyroid drugs. The CDR3 DNA sequence: TGTACCAGCTCACCTGTTCTAGGCTACAATGAGCAGTTCTTC. As protein: CTSSPVLGYNEQFF.